The text below deals with one TCR beta chain. The target antigen is unknown. The PCR had 60 Vbeta and 13 Jbeta primers. The table came from immunoSEQ multiplex PCR; TCRdb's copy has only in-frame clones and leaves some out. Of over 150,000 clones listed, more than 70% are singletons. The data belong to a study of cytomegalovirus exposure and HLA in healthy donors. Points from the study as a whole: A later analysis associated approximately 17,000 TCR beta sequences with HLA alleles at a 0.05 false discovery rate. Most of the TCR beta V segments (in an earlier analysis) were productive either about 90% or about 30% of the time.

Germline CDR1 and CDR2: SGHNT and YYREEE (reference sequence). Trimming cost V 4 bases and J 3 bases; bases outside gene matches: 10. The CDR3 is 17 residues long. Sequences were obtained from PBMCs. The rearrangement uses TRBV5-4 and TRBJ2-6, with 7 bases lining up with TRBD1. This TCR came from a boy under 10 years old in good health and CMV-seronegative. In DNA form, the CDR3 reads TGTGCCAGCAGCACGGGACAGAACCGATTTGGGGCCAACGTCCTGACTTTC. Translation gives CASSTGQNRFGANVLTF. Full variable domain (outside the CDR3, taken from reference TRBV5-4 and TRBJ2-6): ETGVTQSPTHLIKTRGQQVTLRCSSQSGHNTVSWYQQALGQGPQFIFQYYREEENGRGNFPPRFSGLQFPNYSSELNVNALELDDSALYLCASSTGQNRFGANVLTFGAGSRLTVL.